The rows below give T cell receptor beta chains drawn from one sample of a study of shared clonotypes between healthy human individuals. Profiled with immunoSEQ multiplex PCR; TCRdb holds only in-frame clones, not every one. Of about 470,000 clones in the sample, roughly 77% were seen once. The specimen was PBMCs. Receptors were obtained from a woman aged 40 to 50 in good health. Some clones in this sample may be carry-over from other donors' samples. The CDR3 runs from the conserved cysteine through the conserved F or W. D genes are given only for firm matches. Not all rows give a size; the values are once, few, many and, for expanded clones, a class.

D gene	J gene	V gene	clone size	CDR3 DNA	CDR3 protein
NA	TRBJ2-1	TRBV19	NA	TGTGCCAGTAGTGACGGCCCCGGACAGCTCTCCTACAATGAGCAGTTCTTC	CASSDGPGQLSYNEQFF
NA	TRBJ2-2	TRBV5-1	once	TGCGCCAGCACGGTGACAGACACCGGGGAGCTGTTTTTT	CASTVTDTGELFF
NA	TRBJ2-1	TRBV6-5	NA	TGTGCCAGCAGTTACTCAGCTCCTAGCTCCTACAATGAGCAGTTCTTC	CASSYSAPSSYNEQFF
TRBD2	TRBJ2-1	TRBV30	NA	TGTGCCTGGAATACCGGACTAGCGGGACGCAATGAGCAGTTCTTC	CAWNTGLAGRNEQFF
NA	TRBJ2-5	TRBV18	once	TGTGCCAGCTCACCATTGCTAGGGGCCGCGGAGACCCAGTACTTC	CASSPLLGAAETQYF
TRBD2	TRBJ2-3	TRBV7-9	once	TGTGCCAGCAGCCTGGACCGTACTAGCGGGTGGAGGGCGGATACGCAGTATTTT	CASSLDRTSGWRADTQYF
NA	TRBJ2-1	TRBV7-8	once	TGTGCCAGCAGCTTTGTGGAGGAGGACAATGAGCAGTTCTTC	CASSFVEEDNEQFF
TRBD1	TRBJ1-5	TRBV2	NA	TGTGCCAGCAGTGAAATGGCAGGGGGAGGTCAGCCCCAGCATTTT	CASSEMAGGGQPQHF
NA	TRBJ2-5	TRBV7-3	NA	TGTGCCAGCCAGGTGGACCAAAGAGAAACGTATTACCAAGAGACCCAGTACTTC	CASQVDQRETYYQETQYF
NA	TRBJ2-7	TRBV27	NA	TGTGCCAGCAGTTCCCCCCCGGGAGCCGAGCAGTACTTC	CASSSPPGAEQYF
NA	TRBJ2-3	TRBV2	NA	TGTGCCAGCGGTTATGGAACAGATACGCAGTATTTT	CASGYGTDTQYF
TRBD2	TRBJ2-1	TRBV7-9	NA	TGTGCCAGCAGCTTAGCATTAGCGGGAACCTACAATGAGCAGTTCTTC	CASSLALAGTYNEQFF
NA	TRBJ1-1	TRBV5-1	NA	TGCGCCAGCAGCCGGAGGGGGTCAAGAGAGGACACTGAAGCTTTCTTT	CASSRRGSREDTEAFF
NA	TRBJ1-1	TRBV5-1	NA	TGCGCCAGCAGCTTGGAGGGACTTTCCACCACCAAAGAAGCTTTCTTT	CASSLEGLSTTKEAFF
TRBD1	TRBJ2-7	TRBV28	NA	TGTGCCAACAGGAAAAGCCGGGACAGGGGCCACGAGCAGTACTTC	CANRKSRDRGHEQYF
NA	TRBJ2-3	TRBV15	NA	TGTGCCACCAGCAGAGATGTTTCTGTAGATACGCAGTATTTT	CATSRDVSVDTQYF
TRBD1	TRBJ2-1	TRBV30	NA	TGTGCCTGGCTGACAGGGGCAGATTCGAATGAGCAGTTCTTC	CAWLTGADSNEQFF
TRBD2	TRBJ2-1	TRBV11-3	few	TGTGCCAGCAGCCCAAGAGGACTAGCGGGTCCGAATGAGCAGTTCTTC	CASSPRGLAGPNEQFF
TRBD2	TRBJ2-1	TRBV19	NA	TGTGCCAGTAGTTCCGGGGGGAGGCCTAGCGGAAACAATGAGCAGTTCTTC	CASSSGGRPSGNNEQFF
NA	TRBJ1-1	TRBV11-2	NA	TGTGCCAGCAGCCTCGACGGACCCACCGAAGCTTTCTTT	CASSLDGPTEAFF
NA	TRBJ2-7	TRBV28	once	TGTGCCAGCAGTTTAAGGGGACCTTACGAGCAGTACTTC	CASSLRGPYEQYF
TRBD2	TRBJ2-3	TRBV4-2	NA	TGTGCCAGCAGCCAAGAGCGCCTCCCGGGACTAGCGGGAGGGCCCTCCACAGATACGCAGTATTTT	CASSQERLPGLAGGPSTDTQYF
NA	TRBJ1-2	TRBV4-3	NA	TGCGCCAGCAGCCAAAACAAGAACTATGGCTACACCTTC	CASSQNKNYGYTF
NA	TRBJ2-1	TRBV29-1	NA	TGCAGCGTTCCCTGGCTGGGGGAGCAGTTCTTC	CSVPWLGEQFF
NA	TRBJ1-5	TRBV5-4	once	TGTGCCAGCAGCTTAGGAGAGTATCAGCCCCAGCATTTT	CASSLGEYQPQHF
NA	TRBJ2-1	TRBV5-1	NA	TGCGCCAGCAGCCCCGGACGGAGCAATGAGCAGTTCTTC	CASSPGRSNEQFF
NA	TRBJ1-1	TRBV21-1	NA	TGTGCCAGCAGCAAAGGGTTCCGGGGTCCCATCCCTGAAGCTTTCTTT	CASSKGFRGPIPEAFF
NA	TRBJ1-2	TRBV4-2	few	TGTGCCAGCAGCCAAGATAGGGCAGCCTATGGCTACACCTTC	CASSQDRAAYGYTF
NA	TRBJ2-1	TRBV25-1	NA	TGTGCCAGCAGTGGGGACTCCAATGAGCAGTTCTTC	CASSGDSNEQFF
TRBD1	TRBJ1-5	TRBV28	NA	TGTGCCAGCAGTTTATTTGGGACAGGGGTTCAGCCCCAGCATTTT	CASSLFGTGVQPQHF
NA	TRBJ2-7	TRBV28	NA	TGTGCCAGCAGTTTAAGGGGACCCTACGAGCAGTACTTC	CASSLRGPYEQYF
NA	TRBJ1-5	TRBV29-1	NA	TGCAGCGTTAAAGACAGTTTAAATCAGCCCCAGCATTTT	CSVKDSLNQPQHF
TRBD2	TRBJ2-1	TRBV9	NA	TGTGCCAGCAGCGTTAGCGGGAGGGCCTACAATGAGCAGTTCTTC	CASSVSGRAYNEQFF
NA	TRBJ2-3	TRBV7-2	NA	TGTGCCAGCAGCTTAGGGGGACACGGCACAGATACGCAGTATTTT	CASSLGGHGTDTQYF
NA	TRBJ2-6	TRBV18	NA	TGTGCCAGCCCTGCCGGACCCTACCTCTCTGGGGCCAACGTCCTGACTTTC	CASPAGPYLSGANVLTF
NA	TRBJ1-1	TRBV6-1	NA	TGTGCCAGCAGTGAAGTGGGGGGGAGGAAAGAAGCTTTCTTT	CASSEVGGRKEAFF
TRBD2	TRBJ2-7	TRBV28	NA	TGTGCCAGCAGTCGCCGAGCGGGAGTAGCAAGCGAGCAGTACTTC	CASSRRAGVASEQYF
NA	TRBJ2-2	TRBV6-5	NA	TGTGCCAGCAGTAGGGCCATCTTCACCGGGGAGCTGTTTTTT	CASSRAIFTGELFF
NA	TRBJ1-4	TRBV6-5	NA	TGTGCCAGCAGTTACAAGGAAAAACTGTTTTTT	CASSYKEKLFF
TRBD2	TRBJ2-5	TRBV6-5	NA	TGTGCCAGCACCGCCGGGACTAGGGCTACGGAGCAGTACTTC	CASTAGTRATEQYF
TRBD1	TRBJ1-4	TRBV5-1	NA	TGCGCCAGCAGCGTGACAGGGGGGAATGAAAAACTGTTTTTT	CASSVTGGNEKLFF
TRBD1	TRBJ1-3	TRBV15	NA	TGTGCCACCAGCAGCGGGACAGGAGGTATAGACACCATATATTTT	CATSSGTGGIDTIYF
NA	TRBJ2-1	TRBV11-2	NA	TGTGCCAGCAGCGAAATACCGGGACGTCACGATGAGCAGTTCTTC	CASSEIPGRHDEQFF
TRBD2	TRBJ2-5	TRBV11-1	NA	TGTGCCAGCAGCCCCAGCGGGAGGGCCAAAGAGACCCAGTACTTC	CASSPSGRAKETQYF
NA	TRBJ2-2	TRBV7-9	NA	TGTGCCAGCAGCCCCTTCGCGGCCCAGGAGCTGTTTTTT	CASSPFAAQELFF
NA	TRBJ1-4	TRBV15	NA	TGTGCCACCAGCAGAGACCCCCTTGCAACTAATGAAAAACTGTTTTTT	CATSRDPLATNEKLFF
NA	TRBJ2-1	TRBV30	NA	TGTGCCTGGAGTGTACTTACGGCCAGCTCCTACAATGAGCAGTTCTTC	CAWSVLTASSYNEQFF
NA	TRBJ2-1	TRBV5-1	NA	TGCGCCAGCAGCACCTGGACAGACTACAATGAGCAGTTCTTC	CASSTWTDYNEQFF
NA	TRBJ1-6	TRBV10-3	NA	TGTGCCATCAGAGGCTCCTATAATTCACCCCTCCACTTT	CAIRGSYNSPLHF
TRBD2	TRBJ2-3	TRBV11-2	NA	TGTGCCAGCAGCTATAGAGCGGGAGCCACAGATACGCAGTATTTT	CASSYRAGATDTQYF
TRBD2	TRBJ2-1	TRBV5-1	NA	TGCGCCAGCAGCTGGGGGGGAGTCTCCTACAATGAGCAGTTCTTC	CASSWGGVSYNEQFF
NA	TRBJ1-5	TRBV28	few	TGTGCCAGCAGTTTAAGGGGGCAGCCCCAGCATTTT	CASSLRGQPQHF
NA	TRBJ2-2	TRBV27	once	TGTGCCAGCAGTTGGGGATGGGGCGGGGAGCTGTTTTTT	CASSWGWGGELFF
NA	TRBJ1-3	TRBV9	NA	TGTGCCAGCCGGGACGGGAACTCTGGAAACACCATATATTTT	CASRDGNSGNTIYF
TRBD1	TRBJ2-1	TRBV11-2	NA	TGTGCCAGCAGCCGGGACAGGGGGCTAAATGAGCAGTTCTTC	CASSRDRGLNEQFF
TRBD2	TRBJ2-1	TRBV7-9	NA	TGTGCCAGCAACCCACTAGCGGAGGCTGACAATGAGCAGTTCTTC	CASNPLAEADNEQFF
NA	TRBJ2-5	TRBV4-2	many	TGTGCCAGCAGCCTGGACTTCAAACCTGCAGAGACCCAGTACTTC	CASSLDFKPAETQYF